These T cell receptor beta chains were read from a single sample in a study of human T cells and chemical hapten exposure. TCRdb re-called the RACE reads with MiXCR, one entry per CDR3 protein. The sample includes roughly 34,000 distinct CDR3 sequences, around 6.5% of them seen just once. The sample consisted of whole blood, taken in connection with sensitization to the hapten diphenylcyclopropenone (DPC). The origin of the receptors is a woman aged 25 to 39 with alopecia areata. Some clones in this sample may be carry-over from other donors' samples. Each CDR3 is given with its conserved first and last residue. A D gene is named only where the DNA matches it firmly. Rows give clone size only sometimes, using once, few, many, or a class for an expanded clone.

d_gene: .
abundance: few
j_gene: TRBJ2-3
v_gene: TRBV5-4
CDR3aa: CASSLGFRSDTQYF
CDR3nt: TGTGCCAGCAGCTTGGGGTTTCGATCAGATACGCAGTATTTT

d_gene: .
abundance: many
j_gene: TRBJ1-1
v_gene: TRBV14
CDR3aa: CASSQLQGSEAFF
CDR3nt: TGTGCCAGCAGCCAGCTCCAGGGATCTGAAGCTTTCTTT

d_gene: .
abundance: few
j_gene: TRBJ2-5
v_gene: TRBV11-2
CDR3aa: CASSFAAYQETQYF
CDR3nt: TGTGCCAGCAGCTTCGCCGCTTACCAAGAGACCCAGTACTTC

d_gene: .
abundance: .
j_gene: TRBJ1-6
v_gene: TRBV7-9
CDR3aa: CASSLRQSSSYNSPLHF
CDR3nt: TGTGCCAGCAGCCTTCGGCAGAGTAGCTCCTATAATTCACCCCTCCACTTT

d_gene: TRBD1
abundance: .
j_gene: TRBJ2-3
v_gene: TRBV12-3/TRBV12-4
CDR3aa: CASSFGGTGADTQYF
CDR3nt: TGTGCCAGCAGTTTTGGGGGGACAGGGGCAGATACGCAGTATTTT

d_gene: .
abundance: .
j_gene: TRBJ2-7
v_gene: TRBV5-6
CDR3aa: CASSPWTVSYEQYF
CDR3nt: TGTGCCAGCAGCCCATGGACCGTCTCCTACGAGCAGTACTTC

d_gene: TRBD2
abundance: few
j_gene: TRBJ2-1
v_gene: TRBV27
CDR3aa: CASRLAGGFSYNEQFF
CDR3nt: TGTGCCAGCCGCCTAGCGGGGGGTTTCTCCTACAATGAGCAGTTCTTC

d_gene: .
abundance: many
j_gene: TRBJ2-3
v_gene: TRBV6-2/TRBV6-3
CDR3aa: CASSYRDSRTDTQYF
CDR3nt: TGTGCCAGCAGTTACCGGGACTCCCGCACAGATACGCAGTATTTT

d_gene: TRBD2
abundance: many
j_gene: TRBJ2-7
v_gene: TRBV20-1
CDR3aa: CSASAGTSGGGYEQYF
CDR3nt: TGCAGTGCTAGTGCCGGGACTAGCGGGGGGGGGTACGAGCAGTACTTC

d_gene: .
abundance: few
j_gene: TRBJ2-7
v_gene: TRBV18
CDR3aa: CASSPPGTGLIGQYF
CDR3nt: TGTGCCAGCTCACCACCGGGGACTGGCCTAATTGGGCAGTACTTC

d_gene: .
abundance: few
j_gene: TRBJ2-7
v_gene: TRBV28
CDR3aa: CASKRTSYEQYF
CDR3nt: TGTGCCAGCAAAAGGACCTCCTACGAGCAGTACTTC

d_gene: TRBD2
abundance: many
j_gene: TRBJ2-3
v_gene: TRBV4-3
CDR3aa: CASSPQRAGGPADTQYF
CDR3nt: TGCGCCAGCAGCCCCCAACGGGCGGGGGGGCCTGCAGATACGCAGTATTTT

d_gene: .
abundance: few
j_gene: TRBJ1-5
v_gene: TRBV12-3/TRBV12-4
CDR3aa: CASSLEVGLANQPQHF
CDR3nt: TGTGCCAGCAGTTTAGAAGTGGGGCTTGCCAATCAGCCCCAGCATTTT

d_gene: .
abundance: many
j_gene: TRBJ2-2
v_gene: TRBV7-2
CDR3aa: CASSPRGPRTDTGELFF
CDR3nt: TGTGCCAGCAGCCCCCGGGGGCCCAGGACGGACACCGGGGAGCTGTTTTTT